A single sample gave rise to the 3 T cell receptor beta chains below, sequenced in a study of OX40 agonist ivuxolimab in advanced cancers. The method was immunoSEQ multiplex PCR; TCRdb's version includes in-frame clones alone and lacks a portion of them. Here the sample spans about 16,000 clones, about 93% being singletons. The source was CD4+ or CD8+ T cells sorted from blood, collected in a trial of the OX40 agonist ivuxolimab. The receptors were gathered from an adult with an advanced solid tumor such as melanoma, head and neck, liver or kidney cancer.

In DNA, the CDR3 is TGTGCCAGCAGCTTGCCGGGACTAGCGGAAGAGACCCAGTACTTC. Translated, it gives CASSLPGLAEETQYF. This chain joins TRBV5-5 and TRBJ2-5; 11 nucleotides line up with TRBD2. This CDR3 spans 15 amino acids. Germline trimming cut 1 base from V and 3 bases from J; bases unmatched to any gene: 2. Germline V gene lookup returns CDR1 SGHKS and CDR2 YYEKEE (reference sequence).

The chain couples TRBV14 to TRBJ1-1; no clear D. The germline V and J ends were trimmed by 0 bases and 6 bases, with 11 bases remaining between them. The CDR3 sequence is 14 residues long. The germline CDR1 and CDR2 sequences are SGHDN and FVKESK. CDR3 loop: CASSQEWSSAEAFF. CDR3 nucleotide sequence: TGTGCCAGCAGCCAAGAATGGAGTTCCGCTGAAGCTTTCTTT.

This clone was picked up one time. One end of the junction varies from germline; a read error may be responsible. CDR3 protein: CAWLFGRYNKSGQRPDF. CDR3 DNA sequence: TGTGCCTGGTTATTCGGGCGTTATAACAAGTCGGGCCAACGTCCTGATTTC. The V and J genes are TRBV30 and TRBJ2-6; D call uncertain. CDR3 length equals 17 residues. The germline CDR1 and CDR2 sequences are GTSNPN and SVGIG (reference sequence). Combining the CDR3 with reference TRBV30 and TRBJ2-6 gives the whole variable domain SQTIHQWPATLVQPVGSPLSLECTVEGTSNPNLYWYRQAAGRGLQLLFYSVGIGQISSEVPQNLSASRPQDRQFILSSKKLLLSDSGFYLCAWLFGRYNKSGQRPDFGAGSRLTVL.